A single T cell receptor (beta chain) is shown here with its context. There are many counts of this clonotype. The target of this receptor is not known. Within one base of it there is no much larger clone, and no base qualities were kept. Measured from the cysteine to the phenylalanine, the CDR3 is 16 residues long. Only CDR3 DNA is held: 48 bases, read in frame from base 1. As encoded in the germline V gene, CDR1 is SQVTM while CDR2 is ANQGSEA. Trimming costs V 4 bases and J 0 bases, and their ends lie 13 bases apart. Donors were under 40 systemically healthy Caucasian individuals from Russia aged roughly 6 to 90 years. Each donor gave approximately 10 milliliters of peripheral blood, collected into EDTA-treated Vacutainer tubes. Ficoll-Paque density-gradient centrifugation was used to isolate PBMCs, with at least 6.5 million per sample. Total RNA was extracted from PBMCs with Trizol reagent, with at least 6 micrograms obtained per sample. For every donor, flow cytometry on a PBMC aliquot measured the percentage of naive CD45RAhigh/CD27high T cells.

This entry comes from a study of blood T cells in healthy people across ages (dated by TCRdb to between 2015 and 2016). About the full investigation: In model experiments, roughly one uniquely barcoded TCR beta cDNA molecule per two T cells was captured by template switching. Using deep sequencing normalized with unique cDNA molecular identifiers, the study measured how TCR beta repertoire diversity changes with age. Four age groups were formed from the donors: young (average roughly 15 years), middle-aged (just under 40), aged (under 70) and long-lived (about 80). To avoid experimental bias, donors of different ages were randomly spread across the sequencing lanes. Two additional independent replicas of 1 million unique cDNA reads from the same blood draw were analyzed for two donors (one aged 18 to 29 and one aged 80 or older).

Receptor libraries were prepared by 5' RACE. TCRdb names Illumina HiSeq 2500 as the instrument used. The second PCR ran for roughly 7 to 11 cycles and used a J-beta primer mix along with a sample-barcoded 5' primer. Each TCR beta cDNA molecule received a unique molecular identifier from a template-switch 5' adaptor carrying 12 random nucleotides. At least 3 million CDR3-containing paired-end reads were obtained from each sample. All of the RNA was converted into first-strand cDNA using the Mint cDNA synthesis kit, with a TRBC-specific oligonucleotide serving as the primer. Following uracil-DNA glycosylase treatment, all cDNA underwent a first 18-cycle PCR with the universal primers M1SS and BC2_uni_R. The study's own analysis went as follows. Normalization of each sample was performed by random selection of 1 million high-quality reads, each carrying a distinct molecular identifier. Reads with shared molecular identifiers were discarded instead of being binned into consensus sequences. MiTCR, set to a Q25 quality threshold and the strictest error-elimination algorithm, was used for CDR3 identification, clonotype clustering and error correction. Lower-bound total TCR beta diversity was estimated with a nonparametric unseen species model using Euler transformation. The public sequencing data were trimmed at Q25 with fastp and processed into clonotypes with MiXCR by TCRdb, which kept only in-frame beta chains. One record per CDR3 amino acid sequence lists the most common genes and DNA. The authors' filters were not applied to this entry. Across this sample there are under 2 million distinct CDR3 sequences, with 30% to 40% seen only once. The leading ten clones occupy over 9% of the sample.

What the work shows at the level of the full study, not this receptor alone: There was a strong correlation between observed TCR beta diversity and the percentage of naive T cells measured by flow cytometry. Bulk unsorted PBMC profiling prevented conclusive comparison of naive and antigen-experienced compartments. Because donor CMV infection status was unknown, age-related changes in expanded clonotypes were potentially confounded. Observed TCR beta diversity per million T cells fell roughly linearly with age, and a significant reduction was already apparent by age around 40. Estimates of total diversity based on one million sequenced T cells were regarded as lower bounds and as underestimates. The long-lived group showed more naive CD4+ T cells, fewer expanded clones and increased TCR diversity than the aged group, suggesting age selection.

Sequencing was performed on blood. The clonotype originates from a woman aged 30 to 39 in good health. The rearrangement joined TRBV29-1 to TRBJ2-6; the D gene is not confidently resolved. The CDR3 protein is CSVGRGKSSGANVLTF. The nucleotide sequence is TGCAGCGTTGGGCGCGGCAAGAGCTCTGGGGCCAACGTCCTGACTTTC.